One sample yielded the 20 T cell receptor beta chains listed below, sequenced in a study of identical twins (dated by TCRdb to the mid-2010s). Libraries were prepared through 5' RACE. Data came from an Illumina HiSeq 2000. TCRdb applied fastp at Q25 and MiXCR to the public reads, then kept only in-frame beta chains. Records with the same CDR3 protein are collapsed into one entry carrying the most frequent genes and DNA. This sample has 500,000 to 550,000 distinct CDR3 sequences in its table, and around 20% of those were observed once. The ten biggest clones cover 0.48% of the sample. The sample also formed part of further work on yellow fever vaccine responses in identical twins.

Sequencing was done on a sample of CD4+ T cells sorted from blood. These receptors were taken from a woman under 30 in good health.

This sequence joins TRBV6-2 or TRBV6-3 and TRBJ2-1; the match to TRBD2 covers 8 bases. Germline lookup yields CDR1 MNHEY and CDR2 SVGEGT. The V and J ends lost 6 bases and 5 bases, in that order; junction bases with no gene match: 9. The length of the CDR3 is 15 residues. The CDR3 spells CASRKSGSLDNEQFF. CDR3 nucleotides: TGTGCCAGCAGAAAAAGCGGGAGCCTTGACAATGAGCAGTTCTTC.

This clonotype came up a few times. The J gene is TRBJ2-3, the V gene TRBV7-9; weak D call: TRBD2 (6 bases). Germline values: CDR1 SEHNR, CDR2 FQNEAQ (reference sequence). The CDR3 is 16 residues long. Trimming cost V 5 bases and J 6 bases, with 21 bases left between them. The CDR3 loop reads CASSPGISGEGDTQYF. CDR3 nucleotides: TGTGCCAGCAGCCCCGGGATTTCGGGAGAGGGTGATACGCAGTATTTT.

This clonotype came up once. A much more abundant neighbour one base away suggests this may be a read error. The chain combines TRBV5-5 with TRBJ1-2, with a tentative D call TRBD1 (5 bases). The CDR3 consists of 12 residues. Germline lookup yields CDR1 SGHKS and CDR2 YYEKEE (reference sequence). Trimming shortened V by 2 bases and J by 8 bases, and 10 bases separated the two germline ends. The CDR3 DNA follows: TGTGCCAGCAGCTTTTCGGGGGAAGGCTACACCTTC. The encoded protein is CASSFSGEGYTF.

The chain carries TRBV29-1 and TRBJ2-1; D not resolved. Germline values: CDR1 SQVTM, CDR2 ANQGSEA. The V gene lost 5 bases and the J gene lost 10 bases, with 9 bases spanning the gap. This CDR3 is built from 10 residues. CDR3 bases: TGCAGCGTTCGGCGCGAAGAGCAGTTCTTC. It is translated as CSVRREEQFF.

This clonotype was picked up many times. This chain links TRBV7-8 with TRBJ2-1; D might be TRBD1 (6 bases). With 5 bases removed from V and 6 bases from J, the gap between germline ends came to 20 bases. Germline V lookup: CDR1 SGHVS, CDR2 FQNEAQ. CDR3 length: 16 amino acids. As DNA, the CDR3 is TGTGCCAGCAGCCTACTGGGGGCAGGCGAGCGCAATGAGCAGTTCTTC. Protein sequence: CASSLLGAGERNEQFF.

CDR3 bases: TGTGCCAGCAGGCCCAGGGAGATGGGAAAGGGCACAGATACGCAGTATTTT. Translation: CASRPREMGKGTDTQYF. The chain uses TRBV2 and TRBJ2-3, with D possibly being TRBD1 or TRBD2 (5 bases each). The germline V and J ends were trimmed by 6 bases and 1 base, with 20 bases remaining between them. The CDR3 contains 17 residues. CDR1 SNHLY and CDR2 FYNNEI come from the germline V gene.

The V and J genes are TRBV11-2 and TRBJ2-2; D assignment may be TRBD1 or TRBD2 (6 bases each). V lost 3 bases to trimming and J lost 6 bases, with 14 bases between them. CDR1 SGHAT and CDR2 FQNNGV come from the germline V gene. The CDR3 length is 15 residues. The CDR3 protein is CASSFVTGASGELFF. Written as DNA, the CDR3 is TGTGCCAGCAGCTTCGTAACGGGGGCTTCCGGGGAGCTGTTTTTT.

V and J are TRBV2 and TRBJ2-1, with 7 bases fitting TRBD2. Germline trimming cut 8 bases from V and 6 bases from J; bases unmatched to any gene: 13. The CDR3 consists of 15 residues. Germline CDR1 is SNHLY and CDR2 is FYNNEI. CDR3 loop: CASSTGASGVNEQFF. Here the CDR3 DNA reads TGTGCCAGCTCCACTGGTGCTAGCGGAGTCAATGAGCAGTTCTTC.

The chain carries TRBV12-3 or TRBV12-4 and TRBJ2-1, with D perhaps matching TRBD2 (5 bases). The CDR3 spans 15 residues. V was cut by 3 bases and J by 2 bases, with 11 bases left in between. The CDR3 here is CASSLLTTTYNEQFF. CDR3 bases: TGTGCCAGCAGTTTGTTGACTACCACCTACAATGAGCAGTTCTTC.

This clonotype was counted a few times. The V call is TRBV7-2, the J call TRBJ1-1; 8 bases agree with TRBD1. CDR1 and CDR2 from the germline V gene are SGHTA and FQGNSA. Losses at the gene ends were 3 bases for V and 7 bases for J; bases not matched to a gene: 13. The CDR3 consists of 16 residues. The CDR3 loop reads CASSFQGAGAGGEAFF. DNA of the CDR3: TGTGCCAGCAGCTTCCAGGGGGCTGGAGCCGGGGGTGAAGCTTTCTTT.

The J gene is TRBJ2-1, the V gene TRBV5-1; 9 bases line up with TRBD1. CDR1 and CDR2 from the germline V gene are SGHRS and YFSETQ. The V segment lost 4 bases and the J segment 5 bases; nucleotides outside the gene matches: 4. This CDR3 is 14 amino acids long. CDR3 sequence (DNA): TGCGCCAGCAGCGGAGGACAGGGGAACAATGAGCAGTTCTTC. Amino acids: CASSGGQGNNEQFF.

This clonotype was recorded a few times. The chain recombines TRBV5-8 with TRBJ1-2, with D perhaps matching TRBD1 (5 bases). V lost 2 bases and J 3 bases, leaving 8 bases between the germline ends. CDR3 length: 13 residues. Germline lookup yields CDR1 SGHTS and CDR2 YDEGEE. DNA for the CDR3: TGTGCCAGCAGCTTAGGGGAGGACTATGGCTACACCTTC. It specifies CASSLGEDYGYTF.

The gene calls are TRBV19 and TRBJ2-7; tentatively, D is TRBD1 (6 bases). CDR3 size: 13 residues. V was clipped by 7 bases and J by 1 base, with 11 bases between them. CDR1 is LNHDA, CDR2 SQIVND, per germline (reference sequence). The CDR3 nucleotides are TGTGCCAGTAAAGAGGACAGATCCTACGAGCAGTACTTC. This gives the protein CASKEDRSYEQYF.

This clonotype was found a few times. The chain carries TRBV4-1 and TRBJ2-2; D perhaps matches TRBD2 (5 bases). Per germline, CDR1 MGHRA and CDR2 YSYEKL. The CDR3 is 18 residues long. Trimming took off 1 base at V and 8 bases at J, with 23 bases between the two ends. The chain's CDR3 is CASSQGPVATGFGGELFF. The CDR3 region has the DNA TGCGCCAGCAGCCAAGGTCCTGTAGCGACGGGATTCGGAGGGGAGCTGTTTTTT.

The rearrangement joins TRBV10-1 to TRBJ2-1, with TRBD2 matching 14 bases. In germline, CDR1 is WNHNN, CDR2 SYGVQD (reference sequence). The CDR3 spans 17 residues. Trimming cost V 0 bases and J 11 bases; bases outside gene matches: 9. The CDR3 spells CASSESGLAGAQTQQFF. The DNA of the CDR3 is TGCGCCAGCAGTGAGTCGGGACTAGCGGGAGCACAAACCCAGCAGTTCTTC.

This clonotype has just a few counts. V usage is TRBV28 and J usage is TRBJ1-6; unclear D gene. V dropped 3 bases and J dropped 2 bases, with 11 bases sitting between them. The CDR3 runs 16 residues. Germline V CDR1 and CDR2: MDHEN, SYDVKM. CDR3 residues: CASSFGVSTYNSPLHF. CDR3 bases: TGTGCCAGCAGTTTCGGTGTTAGCACCTATAATTCACCCCTCCACTTT.

This clonotype was counted at least ten times. The rearrangement links TRBV7-9 to TRBJ1-1, with D maybe TRBD1 (6 bases). Trimming stripped 5 bases from V and 3 bases from J, with 7 bases between. Germline CDR1 SEHNR, CDR2 FQNEAQ (reference sequence). The CDR3 is 12 amino acids. CDR3 sequence: CASSPGDTEAFF. CDR3 coding DNA: TGTGCCAGCAGCCCAGGGGACACTGAAGCTTTCTTT.

The chain combines TRBV5-1 with TRBJ2-1, with 11 bases lining up with TRBD2. CDR3 length: 19 residues. The germline gives CDR1 SGHRS, CDR2 YFSETQ. V shed 0 bases, J shed 6 bases, and the junction held 14 bases outside the gene matches. The CDR3 sequence: CASSLGQPPGLADINEQFF. DNA for the CDR3: TGCGCCAGCAGCTTGGGTCAGCCCCCGGGACTAGCGGATATCAATGAGCAGTTCTTC.

The chain is built from TRBV6-1 and TRBJ2-3, with D perhaps TRBD2 (6 bases). Germline CDR1 is MNHNS and CDR2 is SASEGT. Between the trimmed V and J ends, which lost 0 bases and 9 bases, there was a span of 10 bases. This CDR3 spans 13 amino acids. The CDR3 region has the DNA TGTGCCAGCAGTGAAGCGTTCGGGGGAACGCAGTATTTT. Its protein is CASSEAFGGTQYF.

Only a few counts were recorded for this clonotype. The genes are TRBV5-1 and TRBJ2-3; D unresolved. This CDR3 region has 16 residues. V gave up 0 bases and J gave up 4 bases, with 15 bases separating them. The V gene's germline CDR1 is SGHRS and CDR2 YFSETQ. The CDR3 nucleotides are TGCGCCAGCAGCTTGGGTGGCGCTATCTTCGCAGATACGCAGTATTTT. Protein: CASSLGGAIFADTQYF. Full variable domain (remainder filled in from reference TRBV5-1 and TRBJ2-3): KAGVTQTPRYLIKTRGQQVTLSCSPISGHRSVSWYQQTPGQGLQFLFEYFSETQRNKGNFPGRFSGRQFSNSRSEMNVSTLELGDSALYLCASSLGGAIFADTQYFGPGTRLTVL.